This T cell receptor beta chain was obtained from a study of blood T cell repertoires in COVID-19. Authors' data handling: How many nucleated cells were present was estimated from reference gene primer amplification. Using immunoSEQ multiplex PCR, the repertoire was profiled, and TCRdb retains in-frame clones only, with some absent. The V and J calls and the clone size are those of that table, but D and trimming were determined from the DNA. This table has over 130,000 clones, around 82% appearing once. Deletions cut 3 bases from V and 12 bases from J, with 11 bases between. This CDR3 contains 12 residues. Germline assignment: CDR1 SEHNR and CDR2 FQNEAQ (reference sequence).

The V and J genes are TRBV7-9 and TRBJ1-4; D is unresolved. Sequenced sample: peripheral blood. The source is a woman aged 55-75 years with acute or convalescent COVID-19. The DNA of the CDR3 is TGTGCCAGCAGCTTTGGGCCTACAGAACTGTTTTTT. Translating it yields CASSFGPTELFF. Variable domain in full (rest from reference TRBV7-9 and TRBJ1-4): DTGVSQNPRHKITKRGQNVTFRCDPISEHNRLYWYRQTLGQGPEFLTYFQNEAQLEKSRLLSDRFSAERPKGSFSTLEIQRTEQGDSAMYLCASSFGPTELFFGSGTQLSVL.